Listed below are T cell receptor beta chains from one sample, sequenced in a study of shared clonotypes between healthy human individuals. This table comes from immunoSEQ multiplex PCR, and its TCRdb copy is limited to in-frame clones, with some not included. Of about 1.9 million clones listed, around 93% are singletons. The specimen sequenced was naive CD8+ T cells from PBMCs. The receptors here all came from a man between 18 and 29 years old in good health. Some clones in this sample may be carry-over from other donors' samples. Each CDR3 is given with its conserved first and last residue. A D gene is named only where the DNA matches it firmly. Clone size is stated in some rows and not others, as once, few, many or a class when expanded.

D	V	size	J	CDR3	DNA
TRBD2	TRBV19	NA	TRBJ2-5	CASSRTSGRGVPYQETQYF	TGTGCCAGTAGCCGGACTAGCGGGAGAGGAGTGCCGTACCAAGAGACCCAGTACTTC
NA	TRBV4-2	NA	TRBJ1-1	CASSPHPGSLGGTEAFF	TGTGCCAGCAGCCCGCATCCCGGGAGCCTAGGTGGCACTGAAGCTTTCTTT
NA	TRBV21-1	NA	TRBJ2-3	CARKPEGTHTQYF	TGTGCCAGGAAGCCCGAGGGGACTCATACGCAGTATTTT
NA	TRBV30	NA	TRBJ2-5	CAWNLAVAQETQYF	TGTGCCTGGAATCTGGCAGTGGCACAAGAGACCCAGTACTTC
NA	TRBV27	few	TRBJ2-7	CASSLRGDEQYF	TGTGCCAGCAGTTTAAGGGGGGACGAGCAGTACTTC
TRBD1	TRBV18	NA	TRBJ2-7	CASSSNGQGSYEQYF	TGTGCCAGCTCCTCTAACGGACAGGGCTCCTACGAGCAGTACTTC
TRBD1	TRBV7-8	NA	TRBJ2-7	CASSAGGSSFYEQYF	TGTGCCAGCAGTGCAGGGGGCTCGTCATTCTACGAGCAGTACTTC
NA	TRBV21-1	NA	TRBJ2-7	CASSKETGGASGRVAYEQYF	TGTGCCAGCAGCAAAGAGACGGGTGGTGCTAGCGGGAGAGTCGCCTACGAGCAGTACTTC
NA	TRBV18	NA	TRBJ2-7	CASSPSRSYEQYF	TGTGCCAGCTCACCAAGTCGGAGCTACGAGCAGTACTTC
TRBD1	TRBV9	NA	TRBJ2-3	CASSGQGQDTQYF	TGTGCCAGCAGTGGACAGGGCCAAGATACGCAGTATTTT
TRBD2	TRBV15	NA	TRBJ2-7	CATSGDSGRSYEQYF	TGTGCCACCAGCGGCGATAGCGGGAGGTCCTACGAGCAGTACTTC
TRBD1	TRBV5-6	NA	TRBJ1-1	CASSLKSGQGIGNTEAFF	TGTGCCAGCAGCTTGAAGTCGGGACAGGGGATCGGTAACACTGAAGCTTTCTTT
NA	TRBV7-8	NA	TRBJ2-7	CASSLARGFPSSYEQYF	TGTGCCAGCAGCTTAGCGCGGGGTTTCCCGAGCTCCTACGAGCAGTACTTC
TRBD2	TRBV5-4	NA	TRBJ2-1	CASSPGLAYHNEQFF	TGTGCCAGCAGCCCCGGACTAGCTTACCACAATGAGCAGTTCTTC
TRBD2	TRBV9	NA	TRBJ2-3	CASSFSRTSGRTDTQYF	TGTGCCAGCAGCTTCTCCAGGACTAGCGGGAGGACAGATACGCAGTATTTT
TRBD1	TRBV5-4	once	TRBJ2-7	CASSRTGQGGHEQYF	TGTGCCAGCAGCCGAACCGGACAGGGAGGACACGAGCAGTACTTC
TRBD1	TRBV27	NA	TRBJ2-7	CASSLTGGSYEQYF	TGTGCCAGCAGTCTGACAGGGGGCAGTTACGAGCAGTACTTC
TRBD1	TRBV4-3	NA	TRBJ1-2	CASSQGRTGSGYGYTF	TGCGCCAGCAGCCAAGGCCGGACAGGGTCGGGCTATGGCTACACCTTC
TRBD1	TRBV28	NA	TRBJ1-3	CASSLDREGSGNTIYF	TGTGCCAGCAGTTTAGACAGGGAAGGGTCTGGAAACACCATATATTTT
NA	TRBV28	NA	TRBJ2-7	CASSSLLETPKAYEQYF	TGTGCCAGCAGTTCTCTCCTAGAGACCCCCAAGGCCTACGAGCAGTACTTC
NA	TRBV28	NA	TRBJ2-7	CASSLRGRVYEQYF	TGTGCCAGCAGTCTCCGGGGCAGGGTCTACGAGCAGTACTTC
TRBD1	TRBV25-1	NA	TRBJ1-6	CASSNRDSWNSPLHF	TGTGCCAGCAGTAACCGGGACAGTTGGAATTCACCCCTCCACTTT
NA	TRBV2	NA	TRBJ1-3	CASSDGQPGEYF	TGTGCCAGCAGTGACGGACAGCCCGGCGAATATTTT
NA	TRBV25-1	NA	TRBJ1-5	CASSGPFFNQPQHF	TGTGCCAGCAGTGGCCCGTTCTTCAATCAGCCCCAGCATTTT